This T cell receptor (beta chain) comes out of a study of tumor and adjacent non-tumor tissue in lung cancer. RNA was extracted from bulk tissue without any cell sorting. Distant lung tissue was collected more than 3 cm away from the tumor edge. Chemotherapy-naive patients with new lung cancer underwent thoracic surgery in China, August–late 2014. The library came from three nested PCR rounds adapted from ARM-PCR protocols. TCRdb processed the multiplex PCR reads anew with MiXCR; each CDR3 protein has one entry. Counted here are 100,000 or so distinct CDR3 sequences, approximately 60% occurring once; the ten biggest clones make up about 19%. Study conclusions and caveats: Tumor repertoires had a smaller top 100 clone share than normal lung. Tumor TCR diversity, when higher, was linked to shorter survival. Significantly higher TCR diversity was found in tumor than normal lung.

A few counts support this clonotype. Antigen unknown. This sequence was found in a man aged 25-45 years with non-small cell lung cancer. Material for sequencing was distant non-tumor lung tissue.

The CDR3 here is CASSSYLIGAGNTIYF. Written as DNA, the CDR3 is TGTGCCAGCAGCTCCTACCTGATAGGGGCTGGAAACACCATATATTTT. V usage is TRBV11-2 and J usage is TRBJ1-3; possibly TRBD1 for D (5 bases). The CDR3 runs 16 residues. V lost 4 bases and J lost 2, with 15 bases in between. The germline V gene has CDR1 SGHAT and CDR2 FQNNGV. The complete variable domain, with remaining parts taken from reference TRBV11-2 and TRBJ1-3, reads EAGVAQSPRYKIIEKRQSVAFWCNPISGHATLYWYQQILGQGPKLLIQFQNNGVVDDSQLPKDRFSAERLKGVDSTLKIQPAKLEDSAVYLCASSSYLIGAGNTIYFGEGSWLTVV.